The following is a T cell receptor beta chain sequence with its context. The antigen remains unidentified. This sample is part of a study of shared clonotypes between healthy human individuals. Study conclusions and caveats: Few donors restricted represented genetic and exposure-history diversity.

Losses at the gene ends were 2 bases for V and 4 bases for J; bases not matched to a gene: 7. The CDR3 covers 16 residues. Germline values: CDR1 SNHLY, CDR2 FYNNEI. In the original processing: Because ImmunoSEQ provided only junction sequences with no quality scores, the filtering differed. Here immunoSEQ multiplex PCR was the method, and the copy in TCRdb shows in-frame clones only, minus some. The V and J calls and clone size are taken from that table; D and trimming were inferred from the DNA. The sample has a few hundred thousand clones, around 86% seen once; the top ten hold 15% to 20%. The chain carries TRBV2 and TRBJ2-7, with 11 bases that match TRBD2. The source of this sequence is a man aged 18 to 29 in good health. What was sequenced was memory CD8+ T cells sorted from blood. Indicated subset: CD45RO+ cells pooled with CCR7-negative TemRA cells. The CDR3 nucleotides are TGTGCCAGCAGTGAATACCTAGCGGGGGGTTCTTACGAGCAGTACTTC. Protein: CASSEYLAGGSYEQYF.